What follows is one T cell receptor beta chain and its context. PCR was performed a second time for 7 to 11 cycles using a sample-barcoded 5' primer and a J-beta primer mix. MiXCR was run by TCRdb on the 5' RACE reads, yielding one entry per CDR3 protein. The sample lists about 1.8 million distinct CDR3 sequences, roughly 49% occurring once. This specimen belongs to a study of blood T cells in healthy people across ages. V was shortened by 1 base and J by 0 bases, with 13 bases between the two germline ends. This CDR3 contains 15 residues. CDR1 is DFQATT, CDR2 SNEGSKA, per germline (reference sequence).

The chain has TRBV20-1 and TRBJ2-7; D not certain. Sequenced sample: blood. The receptor's source is a woman in her 40s in good health. CDR3 in amino acids: CSARGMAGNSYEQYV. As DNA, the CDR3 is TGCAGTGCTAGAGGAATGGCAGGTAACTCCTACGAGCAGTACGTC.